This note documents a single TCR beta chain sequence. This entry is derived from a study of shared clonotypes between healthy human individuals. Assay: immunoSEQ multiplex PCR; the TCRdb copy retains only in-frame clones and omits some. The sample shows millions of clones, approximately 93% of them seen only once. Trimming removed 3 bases from V and 5 bases from J; junction bases left unmatched: 12. Germline values: CDR1 MNHEY, CDR2 SMNVEV (reference sequence). The CDR3 runs 17 residues. This clonotype was sampled from a man aged 18-30 years in good health. Some clones in this sample may be carry-over from other donors' samples. The rearrangement joins TRBV27 to TRBJ2-1; 8 bases match TRBD2. Sequences were obtained from naive CD4+ T cells from PBMCs. Subset given: CD45RA+ positively selected. The CDR3 DNA reads as TGTGCCAGCAGTTTCGTCAGCGGGGGTGCAGCGAACAATGAGCAGTTCTTC. Encoded protein: CASSFVSGGAANNEQFF.